The entry that follows covers one T cell receptor beta chain sequence. Its specific antigen is unknown. No clone much larger than this one lies a single base away; base qualities are absent. The germline V gene supplies CDR1 SGHDN and CDR2 FVKESK. Its CDR3 holds 14 amino acids, cysteine through phenylalanine. Just the 42-base CDR3 DNA is kept, in frame starting at base 1. Trimming takes 0 bases from V and 2 bases from J, and the germline ends sit 7 bases apart. The cohort comprised fewer than 750 healthy bone marrow donors. At the time of sampling, every cohort member was nominally healthy, though immune exposures that went unrecorded were likely present. The donor tested CMV seronegative, placing the donor among the roughly 340 seronegative members of the cohort. Every donor gave a peripheral blood sample, and the peripheral blood mononuclear cells from that sample were used for TCR beta sequencing. Genomic DNA was extracted from the blood cell samples with the Qiagen DNeasy Blood Extraction Kit.

The data derive from a study of cytomegalovirus exposure and HLA in healthy donors (TCRdb year 2017). In terms of the full investigation: In an earlier analysis of around 540 of the donors, 276 Gb of sequence data and approximately 120 million unique TCR beta sequences from about 179 million T cells were reported. An early release covering roughly 580 HLA-typed donors comprised about 320 gigabases of sequencing data and roughly 86 million unique TCR sequences. Of the roughly 410 genotyped donors, 70% to 90% were placed in the genetic ancestry cluster associated with self-reported Caucasian donors. The study aimed to test whether cataloging public T cell receptors could reveal signatures of past pathogen exposure. The study used immunosequencing to profile the T cell repertoires of 666 subjects and linked those repertoires to cytomegalovirus serostatus. Besides the first cohort of some 670 subjects, a separate validation cohort made up of over a hundred different subjects was used. To predict cytomegalovirus infection status, the study combined high-throughput TCR immunosequencing, statistical association of individual TCRs with disease status, and machine learning. In a later analysis, previously published TCR beta repertoires from several hundred donors were re-analyzed and high-resolution HLA genotyping was added so that TCR occurrence patterns could be studied. Rather than drawing on any new phenotypic data, the later analysis identified candidate immune exposures from TCR beta sequences and the way those sequences occurred across donors. An earlier analysis of a few hundred of the donors applied high-throughput TCR beta sequencing to assess whether each TCR beta V gene segment acted as functional or pseudogenic. Donor age, sex, ethnicity and CMV serostatus were collected together with the repertoire data. In a later genetic analysis, genome-wide SNP genotypes for about 65% of the roughly 700 donors were used, and that subset was treated as a discovery cohort. Every repertoire in the discovery cohort had been generated on one and the same sequencing platform. Class I and class II HLA loci were covered by the typing at four-digit resolution. Typing coverage varied by locus: roughly 620-640 donors for A, B, C, DRB1 and DQB1; under 550 for DQA1; about 590 for DPA1; approximately 470 for DPB1. Because of strong linkage in the cohort, five DR-DQ haplotypes were treated as single units for association and clustering. On average, 235,054 unique TCR beta nucleotide sequences were sequenced per donor among more than 350 genotyped donors of the cohort, with 15% to 20% of those sequences being non-productive.

The library was obtained by the immunoSEQ multiplex PCR assay. A mixture of 60 forward primers for TCR Vbeta segments and 13 reverse primers for TCR Jbeta segments was used in the multiplex PCR. A multiplex PCR assay on genomic DNA amplified the CDR3 region of rearranged TCR beta genes. The Illumina HiSeq System was used to sequence the amplified TCR beta libraries as 87-base-pair reads. In the original analysis: A later analysis tallied some 79 million unique TCR beta chains across the 666 repertoires, and approximately 12 million of those chains were shared by two or more donors. A nearest-neighbor algorithm error-corrected the raw reads and collapsed the reads into unique sequences, merging closely related sequences to remove PCR and sequencing errors. V, D and J gene segments were assigned by aligning CDR3 sequences to IMGT reference sequences. For a sequence to be retained, a match of at least six nucleotides to both a V gene segment and a J gene segment was required. Rearrangements were called productive when the CDR3 lacked stop codons and stayed in frame with V and J; all others were non-productive. CDR3 was defined according to IMGT convention as the region running from the second conserved V-encoded cysteine to the conserved J-encoded phenylalanine. The earlier analysis of approximately 500 of the donors excluded sequences that lacked an unambiguous match to a single V gene segment. In an earlier analysis of around 600 of the donors, V segments were called functional above 56.7% productive rearrangements and were called segregating when the between-donor standard deviation exceeded 5%. A statistical classification framework was built to diagnose cytomegalovirus status from the catalog of TCR beta chain sequences. A later analysis assigned V and J genes by comparing TCR nucleotide sequences with IMGT/GENE-DB human TR gene sequences. Using the TCRdist pipeline, a later analysis assigned CDR3 sequences along with most-parsimonious VDJ recombination scenarios. In a later analysis, every TCR beta chain was defined by the combination of its CDR3 amino acid sequence and its V-gene family, and reads without a unique V-gene family were dropped. To address suspected cross-contamination and a sequencing artifact, a later analysis removed roughly 580 highly shared, low-generation-probability nucleotide sequences. For each public chain, a later analysis derived a clonal expansion index from normalized ranks of inferred template counts within each repertoire. Generation probabilities in a later analysis came from a VDJ recombination model fitted to out-of-frame rearrangements, and those results were checked against IGoR. In a later analysis, TCR-TCR, TCR-HLA and TCR-CMV co-occurrence was scored with hypergeometric tests, and a repertoire-size bias correction was applied to TCR pairs. In a later analysis, false discovery rates were estimated by permuting HLA or CMV assignments 20 times. In a later analysis, co-occurring TCRs were grouped using DBSCAN, and TCRdist sequence similarity was added for clustering within HLA-allele-positive subsets. Co-occurrence clustering excluded repertoires with fewer than 30,000 or more than 120,000 public chains, plus five with anomalous nucleotide sharing. In its TCRdb copy, this immuneACCESS table keeps in-frame sequences only and misses some clones. Where compared with another copy, unresolved V genes explain less than half of these, and the others have no known cause. V, J and clone size are taken as reported in that table, and D and trimming were inferred from the DNA itself. Recorded for this sample are about 110,000 clones; 69% of them occurred a single time. In total, the top ten clones hold 3% to 3.5% of the sample.

Results the study describes overall, beyond this receptor: Specific HLA alleles were associated with 15,000 to 20,000 TCR beta sequences at a false discovery rate of 0.05 in a later analysis. Because some donors lacked HLA typing at each locus, the association tests relied only on the typed subset. When HLA alleles, especially DR and DQ, strongly co-occurred, TCR associations were difficult to assign to individual alleles. Sequencing depth was assumed to be roughly uniform across donors in the presence/absence analyses, though that assumption may not hold. In both the original and validation cohorts, the classifier was reported to diagnose cytomegalovirus status with high specificity and sensitivity. In an earlier analysis of 587 of the donors, most TCR beta V segments appeared in productive rearrangements about 87% or about 30% of the time, broadly matching IMGT annotations. CMV serostatus was the only immune exposure information available for the cohort. According to the authors, the approach could potentially be generalized to other disease states and immunological phenotypes. An association between a missense DCLRE1C variant and V-gene and J-gene trimming of TCR beta chains was found in a later genetic analysis and replicated in an independent cohort. Because counts were too low, roughly 16 rarely observed V segments, including chromosome 9 orphons, were left out of the earlier analysis of 500 to 650 of the donors. The study listed 150 to 200 TCR beta chains as associated with cytomegalovirus. Correlated functional status among segregating V segments might be attributable to linkage disequilibrium, but an unknown experimental factor could not be ruled out. In vitro tests confirmed that a few of the cytomegalovirus-associated TCR beta chains recognize cytomegalovirus antigens. A further reported finding was that TCR beta sequences accurately predicted the HLA-A and HLA-B alleles for most subjects in the first cohort. Across donors, most TCR sequences were observed very rarely, whereas some public TCRs were present in many individuals. The 87-base-pair reads could not distinguish some IMGT-functional V segments, including TRBV6-2 and TRBV6-3, so those segments were excluded. In a later analysis, most CMV-associated TCR beta chains were found to appear HLA-restricted, with HLA associations seemingly driven largely by CMV exposure. Compared with the 666-donor mean, donors in an Asian-associated ancestry cluster had fewer N-insertions in productive TCRs, according to a later genetic analysis. Only TCR beta chains were sequenced in this cohort, and the absence of alpha or paired-chain data limited detectable features. In a later analysis, HLA-associated TCR beta chains were found to be more clonally expanded and to have lower generation probabilities than equally common non-associated chains. In a later analysis, the rate of TCR association differed among HLA loci, with DRB1 alleles having the most associated TCRs and HLA-C alleles having the fewest. A cluster of highly shared sequence variants was judged likely to represent a technical artifact of the sequencing pipeline. According to a later analysis, parvovirus B19, influenza, CMV and Epstein-Barr virus appeared linked to several top co-occurrence clusters.

Sequences were obtained from PBMCs. The receptor was derived from a man aged 30 to 45 in good health and CMV-seronegative. The chain is made from TRBV14 and TRBJ1-2, and TRBD1 may be the D gene, going by 5 matching bases. The CDR3 protein: CASSQDQGNYGYTF. The DNA is TGTGCCAGCAGCCAAGATCAGGGAAACTATGGCTACACCTTC.